Listed here are 20 T cell receptor beta chains from one sample, sequenced in a study of technical replicates of blood from a few donors. TCRdb's copy holds only in-frame clones and misses some; the assay was immunoSEQ multiplex PCR. This table has 40,000 to 60,000 clones, more than 85% appearing once. The sequencing input was PBMCs. These TCRs come from a human donor in good health. Some clones in this sample may be carry-over from other donors' samples.

As DNA, the CDR3 is TGCGCCAGCAGCCAACTACACAGGGGGAGCGACCACTATGGCTACACCTTC. Translated: CASSQLHRGSDHYGYTF. The chain employs TRBV4-1 and TRBJ1-2; TRBD1 matches at 8 bases. The CDR3 covers 17 residues. The V segment lost 2 bases and the J segment 3 bases; nucleotides outside the gene matches: 11. Germline V lookup: CDR1 MGHRA, CDR2 YSYEKL.

CDR3 loop: CASSLGQGAGAFF. In nucleotides, the CDR3 is TGTGCCAGCAGCTTAGGTCAGGGGGCGGGAGCTTTCTTT. The chain is built from TRBV7-2 and TRBJ1-1; 8 bases agree with TRBD1. V lost 1 base, J lost 10 bases, and 5 bases stayed unmatched. The CDR3 consists of 13 residues. The germline V gene encodes CDR1 SGHTA and CDR2 FQGNSA.

V and J are TRBV27 and TRBJ1-1, with D tentatively TRBD1 (5 bases). Germline CDR1 is MNHEY and CDR2 is SMNVEV (reference sequence). The CDR3 contains 12 residues. V was clipped by 6 bases and J by 3 bases, with 8 bases between them. CDR3 DNA sequence: TGTGCCAGCAGGGGGCCCTACACTGAAGCTTTCTTT. Amino acid sequence: CASRGPYTEAFF.

V is TRBV4-3 and J is TRBJ1-1; D is unresolved. Germline-derived CDR1 and CDR2 are LGHNA and YSLEER. The CDR3 is 16 residues long. The germline V and J ends were trimmed by 0 bases and 5 bases, with 16 bases remaining between them. DNA of the CDR3: TGCGCCAGCAGCCAAGATGGAGAGAGGCCGGGAACTGAAGCTTTCTTT. This codes for CASSQDGERPGTEAFF.

The chain recombines TRBV7-3 with TRBJ2-1; D is perhaps TRBD1 (6 bases). V was shortened by 4 bases and J by 7 bases, with 20 bases between the two germline ends. Germline assignment: CDR1 SGHTA and CDR2 FQGTGA. The CDR3 contains 16 residues. In DNA form, the CDR3 reads TGTGCCAGCAGCTCCGGGGACGTCAGGGGACGTAATGAGCAGTTCTTC. Protein: CASSSGDVRGRNEQFF.

The chain is built from TRBV6-1 and TRBJ2-2; TRBD1 might be the D (6 bases). CDR3 length: 13 residues. Trimming shortened V by 8 bases and J by 2 bases, and 9 bases separated the two germline ends. CDR1 MNHNS and CDR2 SASEGT come from the germline V gene. CDR3 nucleotide sequence: TGTGCCAGCTCAGGGGTAAACACCGGGGAGCTGTTTTTT. Translating gives CASSGVNTGELFF.

This clone was recorded only once. The chain couples TRBV5-1 to TRBJ2-3; 8 bases align to TRBD2. Germline loops: CDR1 SGHRS, CDR2 YFSETQ. This CDR3 contains 14 residues. Trimming removed 5 bases from V and 2 bases from J; junction bases left unmatched: 4. The CDR3 DNA reads TGCGCCAGCAGGGTTAGCGGGGACACAGATACGCAGTATTTT. Protein sequence: CASRVSGDTDTQYF.

This chain joins TRBV4-3 and TRBJ2-7, with a weak D call TRBD1 (6 bases). The germline gives CDR1 LGHNA, CDR2 YSLEER. V lost 3 bases, J lost 2 bases, and 11 bases lay in between. The CDR3 spans 14 residues. The DNA of the CDR3 is TGCGCCAGCAGCCACGAACAGGGTCCCTACGAGCAGTACTTC. It is translated as CASSHEQGPYEQYF.

The chain is built from TRBV7-2 and TRBJ1-6; D is perhaps TRBD1 (5 bases). The CDR3 contains 12 residues. Trimming left V 4 bases short and J 9 bases short, with 7 bases between. Germline V lookup: CDR1 SGHTA, CDR2 FQGNSA. CDR3 sequence (DNA): TGTGCCAGCAGCTCAAGGGGTTCACCCCTCCACTTT. As protein: CASSSRGSPLHF.

The chain recombines TRBV20-1 with TRBJ1-2; 10 positions match TRBD1. Trimming removed 5 bases from V and 9 bases from J; junction bases left unmatched: 3. This CDR3 spans 11 amino acids. The germline V gene encodes CDR1 DFQATT and CDR2 SNEGSKA (reference sequence). The CDR3 DNA is TGCAGTGCTTGGACAGGGGGGAGCTACACCTTC. Amino acid sequence: CSAWTGGSYTF.

This chain uses TRBV5-6 with TRBJ2-7; 8 bases map to TRBD2. The CDR3 is 14 amino acids. Trimming at V came to 6 bases and at J to 0 bases, leaving 5 bases not matched to a gene. The V gene's germline CDR1 is SGHDT and CDR2 YYEEEE. This chain's CDR3 is CASTRGGVSYEQYF. The CDR3 nucleotides are TGTGCCAGCACCCGGGGGGGCGTCTCCTACGAGCAGTACTTC.

V gene TRBV13 combines with J gene TRBJ1-2; tentative D call: TRBD1 (6 bases). Germline assignment: CDR1 PRHDT and CDR2 FYEKMQ (reference sequence). Trimming took off 5 bases at V and 1 base at J, with 14 bases between the two ends. This CDR3 spans 15 amino acids. CDR3 DNA: TGTGCCAGCAGCCTCGGGACACGCGGTAACTATGGCTACACCTTC. Residues: CASSLGTRGNYGYTF.

The chain combines TRBV7-2 with TRBJ2-2, with unresolved D. Germline assignment: CDR1 SGHTA and CDR2 FQGNSA. The length of the CDR3 is 14 residues. Trimming cost V 5 bases and J 4 bases, with 11 bases left between them. In DNA form, the CDR3 reads TGTGCCAGCAGCCCTTATTCGGGCACCGGGGAGCTGTTTTTT. Protein product: CASSPYSGTGELFF.

The rearrangement uses TRBV7-2 and TRBJ1-1; 7 nucleotides match TRBD1. This CDR3 region has 13 residues. With 3 bases clipped from V and 7 bases from J, the junction kept 5 bases outside the gene matches. CDR1 is SGHTA and CDR2 is FQGNSA in the germline V gene. The CDR3 DNA follows: TGTGCCAGCAGCTTCACCACAGGGGATGAAGCTTTCTTT. This codes for CASSFTTGDEAFF.

CDR3 region: CASSPLGVEQYF. CDR3 coding DNA: TGTGCCAGCAGTCCCTTAGGGGTGGAGCAGTACTTC. This rearrangement joins TRBV27 to TRBJ2-7; TRBD1 might be the D (5 bases). Trimming took 5 bases from V and 7 from J, leaving 12 bases between them. CDR3 length: 12 amino acids. The V gene's germline CDR1 is MNHEY and CDR2 SMNVEV (reference sequence).

The chain uses TRBV18 and TRBJ1-2; 7 bases fit TRBD1. Looked up from germline, CDR1 is KGHSH and CDR2 is LQKENI. J gave up 4 bases and V 0 bases, and 14 bases lay outside the gene matches. This CDR3 comprises 18 residues. The chain's CDR3 is CASSPPAGQAAGTYGYTF. In nucleotides, the CDR3 is TGTGCCAGCTCACCACCAGCCGGACAGGCGGCAGGGACCTATGGCTACACCTTC.

V gene TRBV30 combines with J gene TRBJ1-1; the match to TRBD1 covers 8 bases. V was pared by 7 bases and J by 4 bases, with 5 bases of the junction left unmatched. This CDR3 spans 12 amino acids. Germline V gene sequence: CDR1 GTSNPN, CDR2 SVGIG (reference sequence). CDR3 DNA: TGTGCCTTACAGGGGGTTGGCACTGAAGCTTTCTTT. It codes for CALQGVGTEAFF.

V usage is TRBV20-1 and J usage is TRBJ1-2; the D is unclear. Germline lookup yields CDR1 DFQATT and CDR2 SNEGSKA (reference sequence). V gave up 6 bases and J gave up 5 bases, with 10 bases separating them. The CDR3 runs 11 residues. The CDR3 DNA reads TGCAGTGCCCCTGATAGATATGGCTACACCTTC. It codes for CSAPDRYGYTF.

This chain joins TRBV9 and TRBJ1-4; TRBD1 is a possible D gene (6 bases). This CDR3 comprises 17 residues. V was shortened by 0 bases and J by 4 bases, with 16 bases between the two germline ends. Germline V gene sequence: CDR1 SGDLS, CDR2 YYNGEE. Here the CDR3 reads CASSVGHTGMVNEKLFF. CDR3 nucleotides: TGTGCCAGCAGCGTAGGGCACACAGGGATGGTTAATGAAAAACTGTTTTTT.

This clone appeared a single time. This sequence joins TRBV4-2 and TRBJ2-2, with 14 bases matching TRBD2. In germline, CDR1 is LGHNA, CDR2 YNFKEQ. With V trimmed by 4 bases and J by 5 bases, 6 bases remained unmatched. The CDR3 totals 17 residues. DNA of the CDR3: TGTGCCAGCAGCCGACTAGCGGGAGGGACGGGGACCGGGGAGCTGTTTTTT. Its translation: CASSRLAGGTGTGELFF.